The 30 T cell receptor beta chains presented below share a single source sample, sequenced in a study of cytotoxic CD8 clonotypes in ibrutinib-treated CLL. Produced via immunoSEQ multiplex PCR; TCRdb's table is partial and in-frame only. The sample consists of some 200,000 clones, over 65% of them appearing once. Sample: PBMCs, taken after 12 months of ibrutinib treatment. These receptors came from a human donor with chronic lymphocytic leukemia.

The chain combines TRBV7-3 with TRBJ1-1; 7 bases map to TRBD1. Germline V CDR1 and CDR2: SGHTA, FQGTGA. V trimming: 3 bases; J trimming: 2 bases; junction bases outside the gene matches: 3. CDR3 size: 14 residues. The CDR3 DNA follows: TGTGCCAGCAGCTTCCGACAGGGTAACACTGAAGCTTTCTTT. Translation: CASSFRQGNTEAFF.

Concerning this clone: The same CDR3 also results from other DNA sequences found in this sample. This chain uses TRBV18 with TRBJ2-3, with 8 bases aligning to TRBD1. Germline V gives CDR1 KGHSH, CDR2 LQKENI. The CDR3 has 11 residues. Trimming removed 8 bases from V and 6 bases from J; junction bases left unmatched: 1. In DNA, the CDR3 is TGTGCCAGCAGGACAGGGGATACGCAGTATTTT. Its translation: CASRTGDTQYF.

In its sample, this clone was seen a few times. The chain joins TRBV7-9 to TRBJ2-7; 12 bases line up with TRBD2. Per germline, CDR1 SEHNR and CDR2 FQNEAQ (reference sequence). V gave up 1 base and J gave up 4 bases; unmatched junction bases: 5. The length of the CDR3 is 16 residues. The CDR3 reads CASSLVGLAGGYEQYF. The CDR3 region has the DNA TGTGCCAGCAGCTTAGTTGGCCTAGCGGGAGGGTACGAGCAGTACTTC.

The chain couples TRBV5-1 to TRBJ1-1; D possibly corresponds to TRBD1 (5 bases). Germline CDR1 SGHRS, CDR2 YFSETQ. V was clipped by 4 bases and J by 1 base, with 17 bases between them. The CDR3 has 16 residues. The CDR3 here is CASSRSTKDTNTEAFF. CDR3 DNA sequence: TGCGCCAGCAGCAGGTCCACGAAGGACACGAACACTGAAGCTTTCTTT.

The chain combines TRBV19 with TRBJ2-5; TRBD2 is a possible D gene (6 bases). CDR1 and CDR2 (germline): LNHDA, SQIVND (reference sequence). V was pared by 7 bases and J by 5 bases, with 17 bases between. The CDR3 totals 14 residues. CDR3: CASMPGWGDETQYF. The CDR3 DNA reads TGTGCCAGTATGCCGGGGTGGGGGGATGAGACCCAGTACTTC.

V usage is TRBV9 and J usage is TRBJ2-7; either TRBD1 or TRBD2 may supply D (6 bases each). The germline CDR1 and CDR2 sequences are SGDLS and YYNGEE. This CDR3 spans 14 amino acids. With 4 bases removed from V and 0 bases from J, the gap between germline ends came to 11 bases. The CDR3 loop reads CASSPGAASYEQYF. The DNA for the CDR3 is TGTGCCAGCAGCCCGGGGGCGGCCTCCTACGAGCAGTACTTC.

The V call is TRBV7-2, the J call TRBJ2-5; weak D call: TRBD2 (6 bases). The V gene lost 1 base and the J gene lost 1 base, with 10 bases spanning the gap. Germline CDR1 is SGHTA and CDR2 is FQGNSA. The CDR3 runs 15 residues. The chain's CDR3 is CASSLVAGTQETQYF. Written as DNA, the CDR3 is TGTGCCAGCAGCTTAGTGGCGGGGACCCAAGAGACCCAGTACTTC.

The chain joins TRBV15 to TRBJ1-5; 8 bases agree with TRBD1. CDR1 is LNHNV and CDR2 is YYDKDF in the germline V gene (reference sequence). CDR3 length equals 15 residues. The trim removed 3 bases at V and 8 bases at J, leaving 9 bases unmatched. This chain's CDR3 is CATSRGRQGLEPQHF. CDR3 bases: TGTGCCACCAGCAGGGGACGACAGGGGCTAGAGCCCCAGCATTTT.

This chain uses TRBV18 with TRBJ2-7; D may be TRBD2 (6 bases). The CDR3 spans 16 residues. V shed 0 bases and J shed 3 bases, with 15 bases lying between them. Germline V CDR1 and CDR2: KGHSH, LQKENI. The CDR3: CASSPPSGHMSYEQYF. The DNA of the CDR3 is TGTGCCAGCTCACCACCGAGCGGGCACATGAGCTACGAGCAGTACTTC.

This sequence joins TRBV5-1 and TRBJ2-3, with 8 bases that match TRBD2. V trimming: 4 bases; J trimming: 3 bases; junction bases outside the gene matches: 7. The CDR3 spans 15 residues. Germline V gene lookup returns CDR1 SGHRS and CDR2 YFSETQ. CDR3 amino acids: CASSIGGGRTDTQYF. CDR3 DNA sequence: TGCGCCAGCAGCATAGGCGGGGGGAGGACAGATACGCAGTATTTT.

The J gene is TRBJ1-2, the V gene TRBV6-1; no clear D. Germline loops: CDR1 MNHNS, CDR2 SASEGT. Trimming took off 6 bases at V and 12 bases at J, with 14 bases between the two ends. CDR3 length: 11 residues. The CDR3 reads CASRGGRADTF. The CDR3 nucleotides are TGTGCCAGCAGGGGTGGTAGGGCAGACACCTTC.

The chain couples TRBV2 to TRBJ1-1; D ambiguous. This CDR3 spans 13 amino acids. Trimming removed 7 bases at V and 1 base at J, with 10 bases between. Germline V lookup: CDR1 SNHLY, CDR2 FYNNEI. DNA for the CDR3: TGTGCCAGCATGGTGAGGGAGAACACTGAAGCTTTCTTT. The encoded protein is CASMVRENTEAFF.

V and J are TRBV9 and TRBJ2-7; 8 bases agree with TRBD2. The J segment lost 13 bases and the V segment lost 0 bases, leaving 9 bases of the junction unmatched. This CDR3 contains 13 residues. Germline V lookup: CDR1 SGDLS, CDR2 YYNGEE. The chain's CDR3 is CASSVAGGGTLYF. The CDR3 DNA follows: TGTGCCAGCAGCGTAGCCGGCGGGGGGACTCTATACTTC.

The chain recombines TRBV5-1 with TRBJ2-2; D could derive from TRBD1 or TRBD2 (5 bases each). CDR1 is SGHRS, CDR2 YFSETQ, per germline. With 4 bases removed from V and 4 bases from J, the gap between germline ends came to 11 bases. This CDR3 spans 14 amino acids. CDR3 DNA: TGCGCCAGCAGCCCCGTTGGGGGCACCGGGGAGCTGTTTTTT. The encoded protein is CASSPVGGTGELFF.

J is TRBJ2-2 and V is TRBV4-2, with D perhaps being TRBD1 or TRBD2 (5 bases each). Germline V gene sequence: CDR1 LGHNA, CDR2 YNFKEQ. The ends were cut back, 1 base at V and 1 base at J, with 10 bases in the middle. The CDR3 is 16 residues long. The CDR3 is CASSQGGNGNTGELFF. The CDR3 bases are TGTGCCAGCAGCCAAGGGGGGAATGGGAACACCGGGGAGCTGTTTTTT.

The sample holds many counts of this clone. Other nucleotide sequences from this sample produce the same CDR3. This chain connects TRBV5-1 to TRBJ1-2; TRBD1 might be the D (5 bases). V lost 4 bases and J lost 2, with 9 bases in between. CDR3 size: 13 residues. Germline loops: CDR1 SGHRS, CDR2 YFSETQ. CDR3 residues: CASSPTANYGYTF. CDR3 nucleotides: TGCGCCAGCAGCCCGACAGCAAACTATGGCTACACCTTC.

There are a few counts of this clone. This sequence joins TRBV28 and TRBJ1-2, with D possibly matching TRBD1 (5 bases). This CDR3 comprises 12 residues. The V gene's germline CDR1 is MDHEN and CDR2 SYDVKM. DNA for the CDR3: TGTGCTTCGGGACGGGAAGTCTATGGCTACACCTTC. Translating it yields CASGREVYGYTF.

This rearrangement joins TRBV6-1 to TRBJ1-1; 9 positions match TRBD1. Germline V gene sequence: CDR1 MNHNS, CDR2 SASEGT. The CDR3 has 15 residues. Trimming took 4 bases from V and 3 from J; bases not matched to a gene: 6. The CDR3 reads CASSGNRGLDTEAFF. CDR3 nucleotide sequence: TGTGCCAGCAGTGGCAACAGGGGGCTAGACACTGAAGCTTTCTTT.

The chain joins TRBV5-1 to TRBJ2-3; D is possibly TRBD1 or TRBD2 (5 bases each). Germline CDR1 reads SGHRS; CDR2 reads YFSETQ. The V end lost 0 bases, the J end lost 1 base, and 9 bases lay between the germline ends. The CDR3 extends over 15 amino acids. The CDR3 protein is CASSLGGYGTDTQYF. CDR3 coding DNA: TGCGCCAGCAGCTTGGGGGGGTACGGCACAGATACGCAGTATTTT.

There are a few counts of this clone. The chain is built from TRBV30 and TRBJ1-2; a weak D match, TRBD1 (6 bases). Germline V gene sequence: CDR1 GTSNPN, CDR2 SVGIG (reference sequence). Trimming cost V 5 bases and J 8 bases, with 9 bases left between them. CDR3 size: 10 residues. The CDR3: CAWEGGGYTF. For the CDR3, the DNA is TGTGCCTGGGAAGGGGGAGGCTACACCTTC.

The chain joins TRBV19 to TRBJ2-6; a weak D match, TRBD1 (5 bases). Per germline, CDR1 LNHDA and CDR2 SQIVND (reference sequence). V lost 2 bases, J lost 2 bases, and 7 bases lay in between. The CDR3 has 15 residues. The CDR3 DNA is TGTGCCAGTAGTATAAAGGGGCCTGGGGCCAACGTCCTGACTTTC. Protein: CASSIKGPGANVLTF.

V is TRBV6-5 and J is TRBJ1-1; no clear D. V lost 0 bases and J 3 bases, leaving 8 bases between the germline ends. The CDR3 runs 14 residues. Germline V gene data show CDR1 as MNHEY and CDR2 as SVGAGI. The CDR3 DNA reads as TGTGCCAGCAGTTACTCCCGGAGGTACACTGAAGCTTTCTTT. Translated: CASSYSRRYTEAFF.

A few counts support this clone. The chain has TRBV27 and TRBJ2-7, with a tentative D call TRBD1 (5 bases). V was clipped by 6 bases and J by 3 bases, with 12 bases between them. Germline V gene sequence: CDR1 MNHEY, CDR2 SMNVEV (reference sequence). CDR3 length: 13 amino acids. The CDR3: CASRGGHHYEQYF. DNA for the CDR3: TGTGCCAGCAGAGGCGGACACCACTACGAGCAGTACTTC.

The rearrangement uses TRBV5-1 and TRBJ2-7, with a tentative D call TRBD1 (6 bases). The CDR3 is 13 residues long. CDR1 and CDR2 from the germline V gene are SGHRS and YFSETQ. The V end lost 0 bases, the J end lost 8 bases, and 12 bases lay between the germline ends. CDR3 protein: CASSLAGHTQQYF. CDR3 DNA: TGCGCCAGCAGCTTGGCGGGACATACTCAGCAGTACTTC.

The J gene is TRBJ2-1, the V gene TRBV5-1; no clear D gene. Trimming took off 4 bases at V and 5 bases at J, with 4 bases between the two ends. This CDR3 region has 11 residues. The germline V gene encodes CDR1 SGHRS and CDR2 YFSETQ. The CDR3 protein is CASSRHNEQFF. The DNA of the CDR3 is TGCGCCAGCAGCCGGCACAATGAGCAGTTCTTC.

V gene TRBV30 combines with J gene TRBJ2-3, with D possibly TRBD1 on 6 matching bases. Deletions cut 4 bases from V and 4 bases from J, with 12 bases between. The CDR3 consists of 13 residues. Germline V gene data show CDR1 as GTSNPN and CDR2 as SVGIG (reference sequence). DNA for the CDR3: TGTGCCTGGAATTCTGGGGGCCCAGATACGCAGTATTTT. The encoded protein is CAWNSGGPDTQYF.

This clone was observed many times. The chain combines TRBV2 with TRBJ1-6; 7 nucleotides line up with TRBD1. V lost 5 bases to trimming and J lost 18 bases; unmatched junction nucleotides: 10. The CDR3 sequence is 12 residues long. Germline V CDR1 and CDR2: SNHLY, FYNNEI. The CDR3 nucleotides are TGTGCCAGCAGTACGGACAGGTCGTACGGCCACTTT. Its translation is CASSTDRSYGHF.

The chain couples TRBV7-2 to TRBJ2-7; 8 bases match TRBD1. CDR3 length: 15 amino acids. J lost 4 bases, V lost 2 bases, and 7 bases had no gene match. The germline V gene has CDR1 SGHTA and CDR2 FQGNSA. CDR3: CASSLRQGAVYEQYF. CDR3 in DNA: TGTGCCAGCAGCTTAAGGCAGGGGGCTGTTTACGAGCAGTACTTC.

The CDR3 loop reads CASSKRTGDSGNTIYF. The CDR3, as DNA: TGTGCCAGTAGTAAAAGGACAGGCGACTCTGGAAACACCATATATTTT. The rearrangement uses TRBV19 and TRBJ1-3; 7 bases fit TRBD1. J was trimmed by 0 bases and V by 4 bases; bases with no gene match: 6. Germline CDR1 reads LNHDA; CDR2 reads SQIVND (reference sequence). This CDR3 contains 16 residues.

The chain combines TRBV5-6 with TRBJ1-5; 7 bases map to TRBD1. Losses at the gene ends were 4 bases for V and 1 base for J; bases not matched to a gene: 11. This CDR3 comprises 17 residues. Germline CDR1 reads SGHDT; CDR2 reads YYEEEE. In nucleotides, the CDR3 is TGTGCCAGCAGCACGAGGACAGGCGGAGTGAGCAATCAGCCCCAGCATTTT. Translation: CASSTRTGGVSNQPQHF.